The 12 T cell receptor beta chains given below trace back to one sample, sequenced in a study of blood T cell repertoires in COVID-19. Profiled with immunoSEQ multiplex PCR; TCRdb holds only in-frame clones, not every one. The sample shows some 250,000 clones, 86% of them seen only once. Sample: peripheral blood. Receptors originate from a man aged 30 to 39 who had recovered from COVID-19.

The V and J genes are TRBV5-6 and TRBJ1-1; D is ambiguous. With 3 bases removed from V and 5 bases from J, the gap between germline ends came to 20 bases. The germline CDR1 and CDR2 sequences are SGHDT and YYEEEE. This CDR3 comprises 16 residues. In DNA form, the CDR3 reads TGTGCCAGCAGCTCAATCCGCCGCTCGCAGGTGACTGAAGCTTTCTTT. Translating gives CASSSIRRSQVTEAFF. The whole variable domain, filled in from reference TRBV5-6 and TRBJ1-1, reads DAGVTQSPTHLIKTRGQQVTLRCSPKSGHDTVSWYQQALGQGPQFIFQYYEEEERQRGNFPDRFSGHQFPNYSSELNVNALLLGDSALYLCASSSIRRSQVTEAFFGQGTRLTVV.

CDR3 sequence (DNA): TGTGCCAGCAGCCAAGAGGGCGGGGTAGTAAATACGCAGTATTTT. The encoded protein is CASSQEGGVVNTQYF. The chain has TRBV3-1 (or the pseudogene TRBV3-2) and TRBJ2-3; D might be TRBD2 (6 bases). Germline CDR1 and CDR2: LGHDT and YNNKEL (reference sequence). The CDR3 covers 15 residues. With 0 bases removed from V and 7 bases from J, the gap between germline ends came to 14 bases.

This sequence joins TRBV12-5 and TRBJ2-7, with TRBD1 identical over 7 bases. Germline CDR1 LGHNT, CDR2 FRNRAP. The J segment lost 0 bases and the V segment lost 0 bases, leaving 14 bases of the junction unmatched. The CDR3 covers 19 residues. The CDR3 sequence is CASGLVAGRGILDSYEQYF. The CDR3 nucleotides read TGTGCTAGTGGTTTGGTAGCAGGCAGGGGGATACTTGACTCCTACGAGCAGTACTTC.

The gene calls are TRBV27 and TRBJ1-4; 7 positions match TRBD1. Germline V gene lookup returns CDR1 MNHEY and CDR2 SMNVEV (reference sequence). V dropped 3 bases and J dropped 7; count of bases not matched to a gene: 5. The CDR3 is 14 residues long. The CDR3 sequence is CASSFQGGGEKLFF. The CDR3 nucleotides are TGTGCCAGCAGTTTTCAGGGGGGAGGTGAAAAACTGTTTTTT.

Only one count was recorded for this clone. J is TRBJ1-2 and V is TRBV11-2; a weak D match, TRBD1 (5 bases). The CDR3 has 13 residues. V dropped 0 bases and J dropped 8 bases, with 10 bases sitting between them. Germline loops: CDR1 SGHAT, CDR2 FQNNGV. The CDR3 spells CASSLEGGGGYTF. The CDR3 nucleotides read TGTGCCAGCAGCTTAGAGGGGGGTGGCGGCTACACCTTC.

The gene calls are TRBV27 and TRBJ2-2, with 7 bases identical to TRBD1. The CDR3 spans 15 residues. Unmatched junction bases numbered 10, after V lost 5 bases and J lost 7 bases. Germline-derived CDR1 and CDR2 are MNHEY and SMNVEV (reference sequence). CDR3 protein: CASSDRAGWGGELFF. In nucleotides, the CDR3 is TGTGCCAGCAGTGACAGGGCAGGGTGGGGCGGGGAGCTGTTTTTT.

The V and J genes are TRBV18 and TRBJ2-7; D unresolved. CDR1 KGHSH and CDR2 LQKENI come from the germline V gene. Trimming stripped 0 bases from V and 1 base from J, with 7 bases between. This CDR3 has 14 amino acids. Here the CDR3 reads CASSPPSGSYEQYF. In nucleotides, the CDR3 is TGTGCCAGCTCACCACCCTCGGGTTCCTACGAGCAGTACTTC.

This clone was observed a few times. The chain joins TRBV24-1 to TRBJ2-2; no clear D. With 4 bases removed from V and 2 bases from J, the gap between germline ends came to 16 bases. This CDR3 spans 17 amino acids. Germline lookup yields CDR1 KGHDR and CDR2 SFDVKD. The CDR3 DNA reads TGTGCCACCAGTGACACACAGAAAGACCTTAACACCGGGGAGCTGTTTTTT. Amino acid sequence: CATSDTQKDLNTGELFF.

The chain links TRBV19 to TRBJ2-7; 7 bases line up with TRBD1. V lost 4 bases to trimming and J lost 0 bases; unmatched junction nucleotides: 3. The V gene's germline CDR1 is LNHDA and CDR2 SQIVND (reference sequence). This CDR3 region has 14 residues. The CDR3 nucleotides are TGTGCCAGTAGTAGTGACAGGGACTCCTACGAGCAGTACTTC. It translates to CASSSDRDSYEQYF.

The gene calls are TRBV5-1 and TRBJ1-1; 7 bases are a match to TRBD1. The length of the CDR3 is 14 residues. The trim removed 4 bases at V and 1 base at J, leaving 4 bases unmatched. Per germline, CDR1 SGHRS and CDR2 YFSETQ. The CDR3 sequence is CASSSRQGNTEAFF. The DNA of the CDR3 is TGCGCCAGCAGCAGTAGACAGGGGAACACTGAAGCTTTCTTT.

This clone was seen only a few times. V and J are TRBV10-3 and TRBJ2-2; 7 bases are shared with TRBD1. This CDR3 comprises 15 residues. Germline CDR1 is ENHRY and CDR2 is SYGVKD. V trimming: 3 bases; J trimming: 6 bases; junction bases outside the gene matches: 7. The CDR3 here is CAISDARQGAGELFF. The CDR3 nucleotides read TGTGCCATCAGTGACGCAAGACAGGGAGCCGGGGAGCTGTTTTTT.

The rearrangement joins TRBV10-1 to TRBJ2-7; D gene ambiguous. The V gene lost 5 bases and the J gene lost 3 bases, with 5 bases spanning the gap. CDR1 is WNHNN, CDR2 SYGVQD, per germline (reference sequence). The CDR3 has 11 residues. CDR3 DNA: TGCGCCAGCAGTTCGGGCTACGAGCAGTACTTC. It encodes CASSSGYEQYF.